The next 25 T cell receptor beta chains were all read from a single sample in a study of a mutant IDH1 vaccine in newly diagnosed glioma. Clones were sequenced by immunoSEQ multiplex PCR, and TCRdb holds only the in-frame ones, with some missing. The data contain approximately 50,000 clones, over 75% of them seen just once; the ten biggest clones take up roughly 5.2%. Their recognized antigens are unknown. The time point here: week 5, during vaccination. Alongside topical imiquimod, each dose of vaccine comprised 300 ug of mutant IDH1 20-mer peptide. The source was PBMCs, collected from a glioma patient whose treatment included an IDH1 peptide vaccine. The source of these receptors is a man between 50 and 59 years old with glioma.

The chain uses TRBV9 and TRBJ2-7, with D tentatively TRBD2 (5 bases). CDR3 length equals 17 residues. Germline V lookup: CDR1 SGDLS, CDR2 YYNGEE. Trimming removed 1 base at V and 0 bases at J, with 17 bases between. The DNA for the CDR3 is TGTGCCAGCAGCGTAAGCTCTAGCCACACTAGCTCCTACGAGCAGTACTTC. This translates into CASSVSSSHTSSYEQYF. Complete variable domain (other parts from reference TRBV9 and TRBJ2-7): DSGVTQTPKHLITATGQRVTLRCSPRSGDLSVYWYQQSLDQGLQFLIQYYNGEERAKGNILERFSAQQFPDLHSELNLSSLELGDSALYFCASSVSSSHTSSYEQYFGPGTRLTVT.

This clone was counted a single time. CDR3 in DNA: TGTGCCAGCAGCGCCTCTAGCGGGGGTATCACAGATACGCAGTATTTT. Protein: CASSASSGGITDTQYF. The chain recombines TRBV7-9 with TRBJ2-3, with 10 bases that match TRBD2. The CDR3 has 16 amino acids. CDR1 and CDR2 from the germline V gene are SEHNR and FQNEAQ (reference sequence). V shed 5 bases and J 2 bases; nucleotides not matched to a gene: 7.

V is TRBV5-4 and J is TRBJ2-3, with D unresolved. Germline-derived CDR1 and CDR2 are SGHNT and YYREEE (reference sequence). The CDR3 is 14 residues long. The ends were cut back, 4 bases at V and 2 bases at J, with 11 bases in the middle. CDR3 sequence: CASSPRTFTDTQYF. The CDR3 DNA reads TGTGCCAGCAGCCCGCGGACCTTCACAGATACGCAGTATTTT.

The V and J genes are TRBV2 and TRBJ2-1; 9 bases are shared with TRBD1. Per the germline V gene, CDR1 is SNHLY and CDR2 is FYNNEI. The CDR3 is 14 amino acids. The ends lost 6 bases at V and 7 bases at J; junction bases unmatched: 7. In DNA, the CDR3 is TGTGCCAGCAGCATCGACAGGGGGGCTAATGAGCAGTTCTTC. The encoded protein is CASSIDRGANEQFF. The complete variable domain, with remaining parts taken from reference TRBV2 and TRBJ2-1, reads EPEVTQTPSHQVTQMGQEVILRCVPISNHLYFYWYRQILGQKVEFLVSFYNNEISEKSEIFDDQFSVERPDGSNFTLKIRSTKLEDSAMYFCASSIDRGANEQFFGPGTRLTVL.

CDR3 in DNA: TGTGCCAGCAGCTCCCCCACTAGTAGGAGTGAGCAGTTCTTC. Protein sequence: CASSSPTSRSEQFF. The genes are TRBV7-2 and TRBJ2-1, with D perhaps TRBD2 (5 bases). This CDR3 contains 14 residues. V gave up 4 bases and J gave up 9 bases, with 16 bases separating them. Per the germline V gene, CDR1 is SGHTA and CDR2 is FQGNSA.

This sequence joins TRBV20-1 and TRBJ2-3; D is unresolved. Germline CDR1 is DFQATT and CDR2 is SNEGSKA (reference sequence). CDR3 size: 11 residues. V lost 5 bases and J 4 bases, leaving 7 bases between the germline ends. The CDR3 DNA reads TGCAGTGCTGGAAAAGCAGATACGCAGTATTTT. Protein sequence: CSAGKADTQYF.

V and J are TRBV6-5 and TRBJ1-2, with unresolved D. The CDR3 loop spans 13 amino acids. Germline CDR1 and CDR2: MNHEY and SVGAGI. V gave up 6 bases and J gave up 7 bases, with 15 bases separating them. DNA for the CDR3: TGTGCCAGCAGCTCGACGGAGAAGGCTGGCTACACCTTC. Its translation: CASSSTEKAGYTF.

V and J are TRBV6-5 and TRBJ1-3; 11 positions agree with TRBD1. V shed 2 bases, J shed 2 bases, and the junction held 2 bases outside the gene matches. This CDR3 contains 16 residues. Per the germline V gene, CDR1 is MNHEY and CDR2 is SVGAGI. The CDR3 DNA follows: TGTGCCAGCAGTTACGGACAGGGGGCCGCTGGAAACACCATATATTTT. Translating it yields CASSYGQGAAGNTIYF.

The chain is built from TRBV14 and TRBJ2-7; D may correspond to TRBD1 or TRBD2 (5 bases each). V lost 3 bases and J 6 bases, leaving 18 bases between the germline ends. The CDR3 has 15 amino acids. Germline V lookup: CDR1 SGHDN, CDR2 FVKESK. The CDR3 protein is CASSQGPGILGEQYF. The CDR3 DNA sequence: TGTGCCAGCAGCCAGGGGCCGGGAATCCTTGGCGAGCAGTACTTC.

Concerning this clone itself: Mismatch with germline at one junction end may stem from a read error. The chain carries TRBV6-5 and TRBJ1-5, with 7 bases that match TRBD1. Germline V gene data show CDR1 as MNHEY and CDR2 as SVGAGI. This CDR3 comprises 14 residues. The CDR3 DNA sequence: TGTGCCAGCAGTACCCAGGGGGGCAACCAGCCCCAGCATTTT. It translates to CASSTQGGNQPQHF.

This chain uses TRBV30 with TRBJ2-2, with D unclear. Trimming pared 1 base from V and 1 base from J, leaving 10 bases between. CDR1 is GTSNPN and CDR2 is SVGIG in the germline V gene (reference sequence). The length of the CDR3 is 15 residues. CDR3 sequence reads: CAWSGAAGNTGELFF. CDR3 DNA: TGTGCCTGGAGTGGGGCGGCAGGGAACACCGGGGAGCTGTTTTTT.

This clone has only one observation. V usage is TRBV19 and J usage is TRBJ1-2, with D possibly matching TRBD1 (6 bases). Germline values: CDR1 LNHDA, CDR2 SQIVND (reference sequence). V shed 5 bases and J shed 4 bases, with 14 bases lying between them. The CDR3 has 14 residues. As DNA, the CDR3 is TGTGCCAGTAGTCAGGGGAGGGGTGCCTATGGCTACACCTTC. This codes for CASSQGRGAYGYTF.

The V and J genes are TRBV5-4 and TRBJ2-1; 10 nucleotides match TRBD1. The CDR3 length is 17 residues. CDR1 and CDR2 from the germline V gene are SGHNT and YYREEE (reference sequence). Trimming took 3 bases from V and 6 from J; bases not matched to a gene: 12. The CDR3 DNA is TGTGCCAGCAGCTCCGGGACAGGGGTCTTTATGAGCAATGAGCAGTTCTTC. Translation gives CASSSGTGVFMSNEQFF.

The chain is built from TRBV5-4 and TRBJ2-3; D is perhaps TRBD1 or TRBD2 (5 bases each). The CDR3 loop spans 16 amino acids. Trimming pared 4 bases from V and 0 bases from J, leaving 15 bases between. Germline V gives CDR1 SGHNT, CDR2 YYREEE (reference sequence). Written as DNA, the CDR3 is TGTGCCAGCAGCGTACCCGGGGACGGAAGCACAGATACGCAGTATTTT. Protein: CASSVPGDGSTDTQYF.

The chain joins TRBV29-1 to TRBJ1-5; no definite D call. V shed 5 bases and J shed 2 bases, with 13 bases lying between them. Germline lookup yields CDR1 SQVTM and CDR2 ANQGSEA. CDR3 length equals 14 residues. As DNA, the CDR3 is TGCAGCGTTTCGCAGGCCGGGGGCAATCAGCCCCAGCATTTT. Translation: CSVSQAGGNQPQHF.

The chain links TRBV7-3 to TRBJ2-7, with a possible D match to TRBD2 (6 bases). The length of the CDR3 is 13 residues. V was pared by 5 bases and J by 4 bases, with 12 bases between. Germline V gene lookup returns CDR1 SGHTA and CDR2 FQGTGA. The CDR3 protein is CASSAGTEYEQYF. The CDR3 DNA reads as TGTGCCAGCAGCGCCGGGACTGAGTACGAGCAGTACTTC.

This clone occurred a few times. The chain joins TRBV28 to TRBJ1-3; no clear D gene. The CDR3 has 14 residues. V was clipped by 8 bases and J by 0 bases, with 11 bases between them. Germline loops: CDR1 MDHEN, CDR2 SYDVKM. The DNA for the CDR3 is TGTGCCAGCGGTAGAGCCGACTCTGGAAACACCATATATTTT. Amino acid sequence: CASGRADSGNTIYF. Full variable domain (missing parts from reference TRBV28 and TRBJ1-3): DVKVTQSSRYLVKRTGEKVFLECVQDMDHENMFWYRQDPGLGLRLIYFSYDVKMKEKGDIPEGYSVSREKKERFSLILESASTNQTSMYLCASGRADSGNTIYFGEGSWLTVV.

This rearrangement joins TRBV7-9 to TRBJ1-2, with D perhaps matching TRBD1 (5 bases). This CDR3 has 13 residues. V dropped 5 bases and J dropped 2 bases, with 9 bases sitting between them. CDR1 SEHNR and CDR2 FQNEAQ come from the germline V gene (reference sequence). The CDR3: CASSPQGNYGYTF. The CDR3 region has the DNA TGTGCCAGCAGCCCCCAGGGAAACTATGGCTACACCTTC.

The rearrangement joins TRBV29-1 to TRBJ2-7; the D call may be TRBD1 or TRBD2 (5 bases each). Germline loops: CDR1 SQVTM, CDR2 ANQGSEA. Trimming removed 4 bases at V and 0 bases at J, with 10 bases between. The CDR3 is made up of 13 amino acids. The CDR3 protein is CSVARDRSYEQYF. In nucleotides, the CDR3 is TGCAGCGTTGCCCGGGACCGCTCCTACGAGCAGTACTTC.

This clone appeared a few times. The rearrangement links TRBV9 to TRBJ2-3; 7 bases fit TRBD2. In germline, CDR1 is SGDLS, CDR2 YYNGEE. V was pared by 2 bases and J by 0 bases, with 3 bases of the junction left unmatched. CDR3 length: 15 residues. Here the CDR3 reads CASSVLSGSTDTQYF. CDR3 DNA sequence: TGTGCCAGCAGCGTCCTTAGCGGGAGCACAGATACGCAGTATTTT.

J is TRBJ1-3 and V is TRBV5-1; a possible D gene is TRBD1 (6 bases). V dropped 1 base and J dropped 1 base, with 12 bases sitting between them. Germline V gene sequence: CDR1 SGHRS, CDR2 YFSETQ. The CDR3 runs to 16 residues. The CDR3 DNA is TGCGCCAGCAGCTTGAACCCCACAGGGTCTGGAAACACCATATATTTT. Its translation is CASSLNPTGSGNTIYF.

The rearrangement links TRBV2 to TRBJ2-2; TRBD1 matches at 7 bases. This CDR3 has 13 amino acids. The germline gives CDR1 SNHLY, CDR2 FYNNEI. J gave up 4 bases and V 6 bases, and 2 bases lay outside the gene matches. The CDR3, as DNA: TGTGCCAGCAGAGGGGACAGCACCGGGGAGCTGTTTTTT. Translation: CASRGDSTGELFF.

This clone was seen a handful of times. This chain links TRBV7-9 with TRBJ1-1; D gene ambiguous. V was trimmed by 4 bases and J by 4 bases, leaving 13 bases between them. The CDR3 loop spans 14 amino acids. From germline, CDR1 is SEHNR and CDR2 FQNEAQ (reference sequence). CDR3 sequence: CASSSTSGGTEAFF. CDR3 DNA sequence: TGTGCCAGCAGCTCCACCTCGGGTGGCACTGAAGCTTTCTTT.

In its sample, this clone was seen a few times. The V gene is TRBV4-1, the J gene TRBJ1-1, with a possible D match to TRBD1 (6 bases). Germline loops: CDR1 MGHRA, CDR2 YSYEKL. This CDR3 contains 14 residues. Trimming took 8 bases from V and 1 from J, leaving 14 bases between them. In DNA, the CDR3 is TGCGCCAGCGAGTTGGGGGGCTCGAACACTGAAGCTTTCTTT. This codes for CASELGGSNTEAFF.

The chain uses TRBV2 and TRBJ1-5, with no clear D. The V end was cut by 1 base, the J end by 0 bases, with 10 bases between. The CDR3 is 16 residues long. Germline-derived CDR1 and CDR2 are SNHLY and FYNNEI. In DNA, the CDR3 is TGTGCCAGCAGTGAAGGGGCCTTTTTTAGCAATCAGCCCCAGCATTTT. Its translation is CASSEGAFFSNQPQHF.